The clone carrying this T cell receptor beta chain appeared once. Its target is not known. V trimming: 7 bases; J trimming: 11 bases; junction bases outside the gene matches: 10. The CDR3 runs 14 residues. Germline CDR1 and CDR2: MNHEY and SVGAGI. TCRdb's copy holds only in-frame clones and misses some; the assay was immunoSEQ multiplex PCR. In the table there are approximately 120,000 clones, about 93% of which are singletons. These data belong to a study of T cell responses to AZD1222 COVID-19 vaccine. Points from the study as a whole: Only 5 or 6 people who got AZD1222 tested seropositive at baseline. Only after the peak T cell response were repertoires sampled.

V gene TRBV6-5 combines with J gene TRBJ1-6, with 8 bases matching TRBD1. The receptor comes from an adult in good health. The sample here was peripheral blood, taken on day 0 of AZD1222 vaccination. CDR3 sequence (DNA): TGTGCCAGCACTATCGACAGGGGTAGGACACCCCTCCACTTT. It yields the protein CASTIDRGRTPLHF.